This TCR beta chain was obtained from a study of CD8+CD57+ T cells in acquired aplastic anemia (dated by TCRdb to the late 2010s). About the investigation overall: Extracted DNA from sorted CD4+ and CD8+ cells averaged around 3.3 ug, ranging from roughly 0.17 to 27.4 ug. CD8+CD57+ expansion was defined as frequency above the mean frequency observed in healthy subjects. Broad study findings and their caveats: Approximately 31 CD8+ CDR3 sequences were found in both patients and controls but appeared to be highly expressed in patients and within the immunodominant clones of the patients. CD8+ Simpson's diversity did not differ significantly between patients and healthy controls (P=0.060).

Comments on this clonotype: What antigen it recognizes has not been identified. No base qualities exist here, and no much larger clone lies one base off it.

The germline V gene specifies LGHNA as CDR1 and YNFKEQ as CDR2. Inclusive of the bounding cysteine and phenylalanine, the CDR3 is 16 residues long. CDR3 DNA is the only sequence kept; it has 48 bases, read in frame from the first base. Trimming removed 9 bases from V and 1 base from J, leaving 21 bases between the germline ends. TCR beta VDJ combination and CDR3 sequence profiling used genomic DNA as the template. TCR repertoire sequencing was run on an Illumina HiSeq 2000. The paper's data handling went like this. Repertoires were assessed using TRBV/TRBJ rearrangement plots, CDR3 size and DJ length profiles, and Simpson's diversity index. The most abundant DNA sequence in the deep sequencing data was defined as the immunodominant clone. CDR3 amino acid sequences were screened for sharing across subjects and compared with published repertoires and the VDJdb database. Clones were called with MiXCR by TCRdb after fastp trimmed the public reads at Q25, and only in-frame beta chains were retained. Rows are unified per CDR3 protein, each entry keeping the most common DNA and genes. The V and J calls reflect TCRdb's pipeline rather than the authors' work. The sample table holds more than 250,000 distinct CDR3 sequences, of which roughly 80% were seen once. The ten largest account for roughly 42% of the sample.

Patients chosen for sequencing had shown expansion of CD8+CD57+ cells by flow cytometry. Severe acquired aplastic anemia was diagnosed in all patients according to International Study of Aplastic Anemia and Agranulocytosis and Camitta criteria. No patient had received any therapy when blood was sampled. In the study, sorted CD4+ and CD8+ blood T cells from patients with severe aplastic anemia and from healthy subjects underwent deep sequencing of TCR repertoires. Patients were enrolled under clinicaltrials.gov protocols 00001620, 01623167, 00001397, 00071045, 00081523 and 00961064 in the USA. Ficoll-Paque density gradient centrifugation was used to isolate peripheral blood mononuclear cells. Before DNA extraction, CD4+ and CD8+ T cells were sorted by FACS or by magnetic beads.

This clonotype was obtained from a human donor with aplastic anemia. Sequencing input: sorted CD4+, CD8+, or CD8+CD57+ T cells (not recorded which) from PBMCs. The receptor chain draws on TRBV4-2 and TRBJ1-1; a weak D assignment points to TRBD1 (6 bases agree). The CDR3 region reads CASSILTGIGNTEAFF. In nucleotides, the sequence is TGTGCCAGTAGTATCCTGACAGGTATAGGGAACACTGAAGCTTTCTTT.